This record concerns one T cell receptor (beta chain) sequence. These data are taken from a study of blood T cell repertoires in COVID-19. Background on the study: The study drew acute and convalescent COVID-19 samples from the United States, Italy and Spain. Nucleic acid was either cDNA or gDNA, and it came from T cells, B-cell-depleted T cells, or PBMCs.

Source study methods: For nucleated cells, counts were estimated from reference gene primer amplification. Only in-frame clones appear in the TCRdb table, and some are missing; sequencing was by immunoSEQ multiplex PCR. The V and J calls and clone size are taken from that table; D and trimming were inferred from the DNA. The sample shows about 140,000 clones, about 87% of them seen only once. V shed 2 bases, J shed 6 bases, and the junction held 9 bases outside the gene matches. CDR3 size: 15 residues. Germline-derived CDR1 and CDR2 are MNHEY and SVGAGI. The sample comprised peripheral blood. This chain joins TRBV6-5 and TRBJ2-7; 8 bases line up with TRBD2. This sequence was found in a man in his sixties with active or convalescent COVID-19. The CDR3 nucleotides are TGTGCCAGCAGTTACGCAAAAACGGGGGGGGGCGAGCAGTACTTC. This gives the protein CASSYAKTGGGEQYF.